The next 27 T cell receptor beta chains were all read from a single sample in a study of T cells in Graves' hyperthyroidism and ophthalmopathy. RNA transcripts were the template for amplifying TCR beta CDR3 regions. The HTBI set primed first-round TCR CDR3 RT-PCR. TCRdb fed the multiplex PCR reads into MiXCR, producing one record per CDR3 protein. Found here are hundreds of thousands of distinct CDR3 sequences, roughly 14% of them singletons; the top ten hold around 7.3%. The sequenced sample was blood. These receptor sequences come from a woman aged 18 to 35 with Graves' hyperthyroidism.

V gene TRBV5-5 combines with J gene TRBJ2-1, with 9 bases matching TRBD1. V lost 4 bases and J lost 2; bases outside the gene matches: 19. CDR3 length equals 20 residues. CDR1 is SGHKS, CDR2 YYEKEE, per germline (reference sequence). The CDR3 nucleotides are TGTGCCAGCAGCGTGCGCCCCCAGGGGCCGAACAGGGGGCCCTACAATGAGCAGTTCTTC. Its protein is CASSVRPQGPNRGPYNEQFF.

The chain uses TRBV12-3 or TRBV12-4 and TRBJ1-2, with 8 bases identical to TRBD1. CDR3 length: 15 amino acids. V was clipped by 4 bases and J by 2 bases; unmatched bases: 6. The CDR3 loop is CASSSRGTGNYGYTF. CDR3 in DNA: TGTGCCAGCAGTTCCCGTGGGACAGGCAACTATGGCTACACCTTC.

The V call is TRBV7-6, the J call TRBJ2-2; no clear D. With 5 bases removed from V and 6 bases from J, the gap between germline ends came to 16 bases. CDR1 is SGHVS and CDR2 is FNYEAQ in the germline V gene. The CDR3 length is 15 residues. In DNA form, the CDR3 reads TGTGCCAGCAGCCTCGGCGGCGAGGTCGCCGGGGAGCTGTTTTTT. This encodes CASSLGGEVAGELFF.

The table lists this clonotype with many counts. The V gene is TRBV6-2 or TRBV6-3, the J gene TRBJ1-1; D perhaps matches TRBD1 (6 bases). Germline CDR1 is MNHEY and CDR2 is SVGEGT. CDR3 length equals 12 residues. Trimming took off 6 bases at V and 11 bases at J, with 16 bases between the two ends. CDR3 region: CASRGAVIEAFF. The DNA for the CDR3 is TGTGCCAGCAGGGGGGCGGTTATTGAGGCTTTCTTT.

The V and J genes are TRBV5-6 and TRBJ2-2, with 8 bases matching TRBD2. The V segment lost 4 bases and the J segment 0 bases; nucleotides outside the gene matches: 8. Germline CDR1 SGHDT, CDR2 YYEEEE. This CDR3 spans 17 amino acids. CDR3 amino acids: CASSPSLLAANTGELFF. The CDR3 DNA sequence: TGTGCCAGCAGCCCCTCCCTACTAGCGGCGAACACCGGGGAGCTGTTTTTT.

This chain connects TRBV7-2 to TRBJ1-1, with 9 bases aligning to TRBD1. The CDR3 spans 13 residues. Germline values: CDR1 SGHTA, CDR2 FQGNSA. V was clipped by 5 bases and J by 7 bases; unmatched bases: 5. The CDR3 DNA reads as TGTGCCAGCAGCCGACAGGGGGTAGTTGAAGCTTTCTTT. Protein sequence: CASSRQGVVEAFF. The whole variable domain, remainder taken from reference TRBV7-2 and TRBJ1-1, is GAGVSQSPSNKVTEKGKDVELRCDPISGHTALYWYRQSLGQGLEFLIYFQGNSAPDKSGLPSDRFSAERTGGSVSTLTIQRTQQEDSAVYLCASSRQGVVEAFFGQGTRLTVV.

The CDR3 region is CASSHAGVYNEQFF. CDR3 in DNA: TGTGCCAGCAGCCACGCGGGAGTCTACAATGAGCAGTTCTTC. The J gene is TRBJ2-1, the V gene TRBV3-1, with 7 bases that match TRBD2. V was clipped by 3 bases and J by 3 bases; unmatched bases: 2. This CDR3 is built from 14 residues. Germline loops: CDR1 LGHDT, CDR2 YNNKEL (reference sequence).

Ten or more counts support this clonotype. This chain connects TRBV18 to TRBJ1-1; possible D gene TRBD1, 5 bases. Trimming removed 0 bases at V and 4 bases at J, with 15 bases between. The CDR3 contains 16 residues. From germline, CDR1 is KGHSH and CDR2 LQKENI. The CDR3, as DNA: TGTGCCAGCTCACCACCGGGGGTCCGTGGGGGCACTGAAGCTTTCTTT. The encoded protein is CASSPPGVRGGTEAFF. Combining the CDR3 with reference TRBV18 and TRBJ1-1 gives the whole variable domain NAGVMQNPRHLVRRRGQEARLRCSPMKGHSHVYWYRQLPEEGLKFMVYLQKENIIDESGMPKERFSAEFPKEGPSILRIQQVVRGDSAAYFCASSPPGVRGGTEAFFGQGTRLTVV.

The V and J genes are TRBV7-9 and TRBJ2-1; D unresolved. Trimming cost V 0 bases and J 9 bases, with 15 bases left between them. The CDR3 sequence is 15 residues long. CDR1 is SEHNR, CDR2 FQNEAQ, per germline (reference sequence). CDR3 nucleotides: TGTGCCAGCAGCTTAGCGGGGTGGACGGCAGCTGAGCAGTTCTTC. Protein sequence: CASSLAGWTAAEQFF.

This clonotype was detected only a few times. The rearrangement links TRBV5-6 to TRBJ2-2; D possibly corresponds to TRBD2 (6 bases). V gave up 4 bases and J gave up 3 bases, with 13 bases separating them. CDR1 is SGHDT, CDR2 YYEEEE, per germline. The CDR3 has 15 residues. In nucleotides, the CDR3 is TGTGCCAGCAGCCTCCGGGTAGCGGACACCGGGGAGCTGTTTTTT. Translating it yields CASSLRVADTGELFF.

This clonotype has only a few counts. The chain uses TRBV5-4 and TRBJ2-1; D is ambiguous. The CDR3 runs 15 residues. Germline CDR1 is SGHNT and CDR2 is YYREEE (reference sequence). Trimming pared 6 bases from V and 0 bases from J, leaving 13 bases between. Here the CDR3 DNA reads TGTGCCAGCACCGCTGGTGCTACCTCCTACAATGAGCAGTTCTTC. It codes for CASTAGATSYNEQFF. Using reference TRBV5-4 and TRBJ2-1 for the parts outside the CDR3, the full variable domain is ETGVTQSPTHLIKTRGQQVTLRCSSQSGHNTVSWYQQALGQGPQFIFQYYREEENGRGNFPPRFSGLQFPNYSSELNVNALELDDSALYLCASTAGATSYNEQFFGPGTRLTVL.

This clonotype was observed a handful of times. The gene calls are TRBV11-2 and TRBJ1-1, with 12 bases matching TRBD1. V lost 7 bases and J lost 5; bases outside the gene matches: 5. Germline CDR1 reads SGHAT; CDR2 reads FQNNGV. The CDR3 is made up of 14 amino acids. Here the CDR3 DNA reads TGTGCCAGCAACCGGGACAGGGGGCGGACTGAAGCTTTCTTT. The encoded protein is CASNRDRGRTEAFF.

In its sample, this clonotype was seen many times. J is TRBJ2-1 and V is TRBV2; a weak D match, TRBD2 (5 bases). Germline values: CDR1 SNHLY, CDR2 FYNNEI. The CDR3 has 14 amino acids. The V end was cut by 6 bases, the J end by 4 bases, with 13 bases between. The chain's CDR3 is CASRSIRGYNEQFF. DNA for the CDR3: TGTGCCAGCAGGTCAATCCGGGGTTACAATGAGCAGTTCTTC.

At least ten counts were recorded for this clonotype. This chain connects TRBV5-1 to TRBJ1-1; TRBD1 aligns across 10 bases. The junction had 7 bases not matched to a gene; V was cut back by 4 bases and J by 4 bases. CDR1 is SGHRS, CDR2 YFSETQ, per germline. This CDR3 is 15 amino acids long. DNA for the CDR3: TGCGCCAGCAGCACAGGGACAGGGGTTCCCACTGAAGCTTTCTTT. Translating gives CASSTGTGVPTEAFF. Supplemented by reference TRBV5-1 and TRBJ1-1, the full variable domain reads KAGVTQTPRYLIKTRGQQVTLSCSPISGHRSVSWYQQTPGQGLQFLFEYFSETQRNKGNFPGRFSGRQFSNSRSEMNVSTLELGDSALYLCASSTGTGVPTEAFFGQGTRLTVV.

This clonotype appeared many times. CDR3 DNA sequence: TGTGCCAGCAGCGCTACATTCAATCGGGGTGGCACAGATACGCAGTATTTT. Encoded protein: CASSATFNRGGTDTQYF. The rearrangement uses TRBV9 and TRBJ2-3, with a tentative D call TRBD2 (5 bases). The V end lost 3 bases, the J end lost 1 base, and 18 bases lay between the germline ends. The CDR3 runs 17 residues. Germline lookup yields CDR1 SGDLS and CDR2 YYNGEE.

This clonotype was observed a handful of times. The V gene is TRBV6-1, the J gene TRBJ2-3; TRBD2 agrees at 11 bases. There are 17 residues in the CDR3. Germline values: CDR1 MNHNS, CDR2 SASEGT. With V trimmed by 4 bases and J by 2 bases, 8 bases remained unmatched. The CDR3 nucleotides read TGTGCCAGCAGTGCTGCGGGACTAGCGGCCTACACAGATACGCAGTATTTT. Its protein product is CASSAAGLAAYTDTQYF.

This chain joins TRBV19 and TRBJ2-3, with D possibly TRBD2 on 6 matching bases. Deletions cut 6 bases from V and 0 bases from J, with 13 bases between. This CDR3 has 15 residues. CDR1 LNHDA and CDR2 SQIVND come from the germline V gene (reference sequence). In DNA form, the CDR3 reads TGTGCCAGTAGCAACTTAGCGGATAGCACAGATACGCAGTATTTT. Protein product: CASSNLADSTDTQYF.

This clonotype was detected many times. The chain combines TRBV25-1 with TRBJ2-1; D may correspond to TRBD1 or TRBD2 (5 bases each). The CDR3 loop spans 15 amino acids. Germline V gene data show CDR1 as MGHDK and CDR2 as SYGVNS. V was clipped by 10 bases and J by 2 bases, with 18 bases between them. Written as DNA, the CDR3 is TGTGCCACCCAGAGAACCGGGACGGCCTACAATGAGCAGTTCTTC. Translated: CATQRTGTAYNEQFF.

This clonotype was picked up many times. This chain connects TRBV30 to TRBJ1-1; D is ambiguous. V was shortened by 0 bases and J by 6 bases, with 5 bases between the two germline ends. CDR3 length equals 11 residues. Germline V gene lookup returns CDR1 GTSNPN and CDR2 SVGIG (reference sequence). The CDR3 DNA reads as TGTGCCTGGAGTGTAGGCGCTGAAGCTTTCTTT. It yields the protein CAWSVGAEAFF.

CDR3 DNA: TGTGCCAGCAGCTTATCGAGGCCCAATGAGCAGTTCTTC. This encodes CASSLSRPNEQFF. The chain uses TRBV11-3 and TRBJ2-1, with D unclear. Germline-derived CDR1 and CDR2 are SGHNT and YENEEA. This CDR3 contains 13 residues. Trimming stripped 2 bases from V and 6 bases from J, with 8 bases between.

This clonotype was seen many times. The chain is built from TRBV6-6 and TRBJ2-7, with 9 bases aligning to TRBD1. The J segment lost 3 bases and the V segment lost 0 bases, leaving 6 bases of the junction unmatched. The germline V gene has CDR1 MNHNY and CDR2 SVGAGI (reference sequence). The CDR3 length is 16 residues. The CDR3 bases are TGTGCCAGCAGTTACTCTTTACAGGGGGCACACTACGAGCAGTACTTC. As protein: CASSYSLQGAHYEQYF.

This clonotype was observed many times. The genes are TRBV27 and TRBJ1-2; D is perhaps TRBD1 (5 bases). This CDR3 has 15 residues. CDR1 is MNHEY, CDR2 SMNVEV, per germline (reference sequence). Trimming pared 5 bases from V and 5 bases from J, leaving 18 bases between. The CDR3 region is CASSPRQSPGYGYTF. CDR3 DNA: TGTGCCAGCAGTCCTCGACAGAGTCCGGGGTATGGCTACACCTTC.

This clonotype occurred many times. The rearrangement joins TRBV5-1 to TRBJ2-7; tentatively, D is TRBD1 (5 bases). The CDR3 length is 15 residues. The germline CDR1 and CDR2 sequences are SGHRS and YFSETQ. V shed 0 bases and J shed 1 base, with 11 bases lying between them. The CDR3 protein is CASSLVQGGSYEQYF. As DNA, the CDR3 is TGCGCCAGCAGCTTGGTCCAGGGTGGATCCTACGAGCAGTACTTC.

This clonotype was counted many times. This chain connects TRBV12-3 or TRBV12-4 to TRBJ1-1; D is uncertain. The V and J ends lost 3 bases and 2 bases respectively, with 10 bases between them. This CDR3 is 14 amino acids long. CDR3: CASSFRQANTEAFF. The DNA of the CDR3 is TGTGCCAGCAGTTTTCGGCAGGCCAACACTGAAGCTTTCTTT.

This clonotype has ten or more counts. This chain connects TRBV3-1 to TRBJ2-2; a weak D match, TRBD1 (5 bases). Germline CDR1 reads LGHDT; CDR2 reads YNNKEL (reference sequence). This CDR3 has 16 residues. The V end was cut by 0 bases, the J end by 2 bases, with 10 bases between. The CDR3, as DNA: TGTGCCAGCAGCCAAGATGTGGGGCACAACACCGGGGAGCTGTTTTTT. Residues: CASSQDVGHNTGELFF.

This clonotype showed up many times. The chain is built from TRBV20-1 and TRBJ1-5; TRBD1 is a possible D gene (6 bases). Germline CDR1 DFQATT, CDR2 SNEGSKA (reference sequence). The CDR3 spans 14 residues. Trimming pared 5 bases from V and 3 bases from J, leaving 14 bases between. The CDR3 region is CSAPKQGANQPQHF. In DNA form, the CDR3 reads TGCAGTGCTCCAAAACAGGGTGCCAATCAGCCCCAGCATTTT.

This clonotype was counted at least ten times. This CDR3 reads CSVEDRTGLGYGYTF. Here the CDR3 DNA reads TGCAGCGTTGAAGATAGGACGGGGCTGGGGTATGGCTACACCTTC. The J gene is TRBJ1-2, the V gene TRBV29-1; TRBD1 might be the D (5 bases). The germline V and J ends were trimmed by 0 bases and 5 bases, with 16 bases remaining between them. The germline V gene has CDR1 SQVTM and CDR2 ANQGSEA. The CDR3 is made up of 15 amino acids.